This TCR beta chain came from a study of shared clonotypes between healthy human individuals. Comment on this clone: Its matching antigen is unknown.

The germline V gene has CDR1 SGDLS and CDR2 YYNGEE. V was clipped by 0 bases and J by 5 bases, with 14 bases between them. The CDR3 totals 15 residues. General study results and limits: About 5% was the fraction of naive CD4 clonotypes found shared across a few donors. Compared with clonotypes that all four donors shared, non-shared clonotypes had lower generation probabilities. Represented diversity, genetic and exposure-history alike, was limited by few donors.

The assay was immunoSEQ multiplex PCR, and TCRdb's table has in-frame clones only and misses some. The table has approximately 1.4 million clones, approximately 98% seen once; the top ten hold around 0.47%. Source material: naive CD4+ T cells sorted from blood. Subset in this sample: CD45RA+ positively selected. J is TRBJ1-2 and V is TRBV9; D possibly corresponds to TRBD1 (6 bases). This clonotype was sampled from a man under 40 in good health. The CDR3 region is CASSVGGTMRYGYTF. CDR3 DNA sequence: TGTGCCAGCAGCGTAGGAGGGACAATGCGGTATGGCTACACCTTC. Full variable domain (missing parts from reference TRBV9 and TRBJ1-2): DSGVTQTPKHLITATGQRVTLRCSPRSGDLSVYWYQQSLDQGLQFLIQYYNGEERAKGNILERFSAQQFPDLHSELNLSSLELGDSALYFCASSVGGTMRYGYTFGSGTRLTVV.